This entry lists 27 T cell receptor beta chains sequenced from one sample in a study of T cells in Graves' hyperthyroidism and ophthalmopathy. Researchers took RNA transcripts and amplified the TCR beta CDR3 regions from them. The study used the HTBI primer set for a first-round RT-PCR of the TCR CDR3. MiXCR, run by TCRdb on the multiplex PCR reads, gives a single entry per CDR3 protein. The sample consists of about 350,000 distinct CDR3 sequences, over 15% of them appearing once. Sequencing was performed on blood. The source of these receptors is a woman in her thirties or forties with Graves' ophthalmopathy.

This clonotype was detected many times. The V gene is TRBV20-1, the J gene TRBJ1-1; D is uncertain. CDR3 length equals 13 residues. Germline CDR1 is DFQATT and CDR2 is SNEGSKA (reference sequence). Trimming shortened V by 4 bases and J by 1 base, and 10 bases separated the two germline ends. The DNA for the CDR3 is TGCAGTGCTACGGGTTACCAGAACACTGAAGCTTTCTTT. Residues: CSATGYQNTEAFF.

This clonotype was detected ten times or more. The chain links TRBV29-1 to TRBJ1-2; 12 bases match TRBD1. Trimming cost V 1 base and J 5 bases; bases outside gene matches: 5. CDR1 is SQVTM, CDR2 ANQGSEA, per germline. The length of the CDR3 is 15 residues. CDR3 coding DNA: TGCAGCGTTGAAGGGGGACAGGGGGCAAGATATGGCTACACCTTC. Protein: CSVEGGQGARYGYTF. Using reference TRBV29-1 and TRBJ1-2 for the parts outside the CDR3, the full variable domain is SAVISQKPSRDICQRGTSLTIQCQVDSQVTMMFWYRQQPGQSLTLIATANQGSEATYESGFVIDKFPISRPNLTFSTLTVSNMSPEDSSIYLCSVEGGQGARYGYTFGSGTRLTVV.

This clonotype has at least ten counts. The V and J genes are TRBV5-1 and TRBJ2-5; TRBD2 aligns across 8 bases. CDR1 is SGHRS and CDR2 is YFSETQ in the germline V gene. The CDR3 covers 15 residues. Losses at the gene ends were 5 bases for V and 5 bases for J; bases not matched to a gene: 11. CDR3 nucleotides: TGCGCCAGCAGGACTAGCGTCACCAGCTGGGAGACCCAGTACTTC. Translation: CASRTSVTSWETQYF.

This clonotype was observed many times. This rearrangement joins TRBV20-1 to TRBJ2-7; no clear D gene. There are 15 residues in the CDR3. Trimming took 2 bases from V and 0 from J, leaving 14 bases between them. Per the germline V gene, CDR1 is DFQATT and CDR2 is SNEGSKA (reference sequence). The CDR3: CSARPTDGASYEQYF. In DNA, the CDR3 is TGCAGTGCTAGACCCACAGACGGAGCCTCCTACGAGCAGTACTTC.

The sample holds a few counts of this clonotype. A read error is possible here, since a much larger clone lies one base away. V usage is TRBV11-2 and J usage is TRBJ2-7, with TRBD1 matching over 7 bases. The CDR3 length is 15 residues. Germline V lookup: CDR1 SGHAT, CDR2 FQNNGV. CDR3 region: CVSSPLTGRKYEQYF. The DNA for the CDR3 is TGTGTCAGCAGCCCGCTGACAGGGAGAAAATACGAGCAGTACTTC.

This clonotype has just one count. V usage is TRBV20-1 and J usage is TRBJ1-2; D gene uncertain. Trimming removed 6 bases at V and 7 bases at J, with 3 bases between. CDR1 DFQATT and CDR2 SNEGSKA come from the germline V gene (reference sequence). This CDR3 has 8 residues. The CDR3 bases are TGCAGTGCGGTTGGCTACACCTTC. Protein product: CSAVGYTF.

The sample holds many counts of this clonotype. The J gene is TRBJ2-2, the V gene TRBV6-7; TRBD2 matches at 8 bases. TRBV6-7 is an open reading frame, and its role is uncertain. The CDR3 length is 18 residues. The V and J ends lost 6 bases and 7 bases, in that order; junction bases with no gene match: 19. DNA for the CDR3: TGTGCCAGCAGCATACGGGACGGTAGCGGGATACTTAACGGGGAGCTGTTTTTT. It codes for CASSIRDGSGILNGELFF.

The rearrangement uses TRBV7-2 and TRBJ1-1; D not certain. In germline, CDR1 is SGHTA, CDR2 FQGNSA. The CDR3 has 14 residues. V was clipped by 1 base and J by 5 bases, with 11 bases between them. This CDR3 reads CASSLEQSRTEAFF. CDR3 DNA: TGTGCCAGCAGCTTAGAGCAGTCAAGGACTGAAGCTTTCTTT.

This clonotype showed up many times. This chain joins TRBV28 and TRBJ2-2, with 10 positions matching TRBD2. Trimming took 4 bases from V and 9 from J; bases not matched to a gene: 11. Looked up from germline, CDR1 is MDHEN and CDR2 is SYDVKM. CDR3 size: 16 residues. The CDR3 protein is CASSSHQAGGPRELFF. The DNA of the CDR3 is TGTGCCAGCAGTTCCCACCAAGCGGGAGGGCCCAGGGAGCTGTTTTTT.

This clonotype was counted ten times or more. V is TRBV15 and J is TRBJ1-5; D remains ambiguous. The V gene lost 1 base and the J gene lost 0 bases, with 19 bases spanning the gap. CDR1 is LNHNV and CDR2 is YYDKDF in the germline V gene (reference sequence). The CDR3 consists of 19 residues. The CDR3 protein is CATSRGIPKLVYSNQPQHF. CDR3 bases: TGTGCCACCAGCAGAGGCATACCCAAATTAGTTTATAGCAATCAGCCCCAGCATTTT.

This clonotype was observed at least ten times. At one boundary the junction diverges from the germline segment, which might be a read error. The J gene is TRBJ1-5, the V gene TRBV24-1, with 7 bases matching TRBD1. The CDR3 extends over 13 amino acids. CDR1 and CDR2 (germline): KGHDR, SFDVKD. The CDR3 sequence is CTTNDRVGQPQHF. The CDR3 DNA follows: TGTACCACCAATGACAGGGTAGGTCAGCCCCAGCATTTT.

This clonotype was detected ten times or more. A much larger clone differs by one base, so this may be a read error. The chain links TRBV29-1 to TRBJ2-2; 7 bases agree with TRBD1. Germline-derived CDR1 and CDR2 are SQVTM and ANQGSEA. This CDR3 has 15 amino acids. The CDR3 DNA sequence: TGCAGCGTTGAACTGGGACAGACGTACACCGGGGAGCTGTCTTTT. It specifies CSVELGQTYTGELSF.

This clonotype was detected many times. The CDR3 reads CAISESEGYEQYF. CDR3 DNA: TGTGCCATCAGTGAGTCGGAAGGATACGAGCAGTACTTC. The V call is TRBV10-3, the J call TRBJ2-7; D unclear. Germline CDR1 is ENHRY and CDR2 is SYGVKD. The CDR3 extends over 13 amino acids. The ends were cut back, 0 bases at V and 4 bases at J, with 7 bases in the middle.

This clonotype was seen a handful of times. One base away lies a much larger clone, so this may be a sequencing read error. This rearrangement joins TRBV18 to TRBJ2-7, with 9 bases matching TRBD1. Germline V gives CDR1 KGHSH, CDR2 LQKENI. CDR3 length: 15 amino acids. DNA for the CDR3: TGTGCCAGCTCACCTTCCGGGACAGGGCGCTACAAGCAGTACTTC. This codes for CASSPSGTGRYKQYF.

This clonotype has ten or more counts. A read error may explain this, as a much larger clone is one base away. J is TRBJ2-4 and V is TRBV3-1; D remains ambiguous. The germline V gene encodes CDR1 LGHDT and CDR2 YNNKEL (reference sequence). The CDR3 loop spans 12 amino acids. With 1 base removed from V and 2 bases from J, the gap between germline ends came to 0 bases. The chain's CDR3 is CASSQAKNIQYF. DNA of the CDR3: TGTGCCAGCAGCCAAGCCAAAAACATTCAGTACTTC.

Written as DNA, the CDR3 is TGTGCCAGCAGGGCCGGGACAGGGTATACCTATGGCTACACCTTC. Residues: CASRAGTGYTYGYTF. The chain employs TRBV12-3 or TRBV12-4 and TRBJ1-2; 9 bases line up with TRBD1. The CDR3 totals 15 residues. V was clipped by 6 bases and J by 4 bases; unmatched bases: 9.

This clonotype was counted ten times or more. The chain uses TRBV12-3 or TRBV12-4 and TRBJ1-5; 9 nucleotides align to TRBD1. The CDR3 has 14 residues. The ends lost 6 bases at V and 5 bases at J; junction bases unmatched: 5. The DNA of the CDR3 is TGTGCCAGCAGCCCGGGACAGGGATATCAGCCCCAGCATTTT. Protein product: CASSPGQGYQPQHF.

This clonotype was counted at least ten times. V is TRBV11-2 and J is TRBJ2-7; possibly TRBD1 for D (6 bases). CDR3 length: 13 amino acids. Trimming took off 0 bases at V and 11 bases at J, with 14 bases between the two ends. Germline CDR1 SGHAT, CDR2 FQNNGV. CDR3 region: CASSLDWRQEEYF. The CDR3 bases are TGTGCCAGCAGCTTAGATTGGAGACAGGAGGAGTACTTC.

This clonotype was detected many times. The chain couples TRBV7-9 to TRBJ2-5; tentatively, D is TRBD1 (6 bases). The germline gives CDR1 SEHNR, CDR2 FQNEAQ (reference sequence). This CDR3 region has 15 residues. The germline V and J ends were trimmed by 6 bases and 4 bases, with 18 bases remaining between them. The CDR3 loop is CASSLPGQPIETQYF. The CDR3 nucleotides read TGTGCCAGCAGTTTACCGGGACAACCGATAGAGACCCAGTACTTC.

This clonotype was found many times. V is TRBV6-1 and J is TRBJ1-2, with D perhaps TRBD1 (5 bases). V was pared by 7 bases and J by 6 bases, with 15 bases between. From germline, CDR1 is MNHNS and CDR2 SASEGT. This CDR3 spans 13 amino acids. The CDR3 nucleotides read TGTGCCAGCATCCCCGCGGGGGGTAATGGCTACACCTTC. Translating it yields CASIPAGGNGYTF.

This clonotype was seen ten or more times. CDR3 amino acids: CASTLGQAYEQYF. In DNA, the CDR3 is TGTGCCAGTACCCTGGGCCAGGCCTACGAGCAGTACTTC. This chain uses TRBV12-3 or TRBV12-4 with TRBJ2-7; D ambiguous. Trimming removed 9 bases at V and 2 bases at J, with 14 bases between. CDR3 length: 13 residues.

This clonotype has a count of ten or more. V usage is TRBV30 and J usage is TRBJ2-7; no clear D gene. Germline CDR1 GTSNPN, CDR2 SVGIG (reference sequence). V was shortened by 0 bases and J by 5 bases, with 17 bases between the two germline ends. The CDR3 spans 15 residues. CDR3 in amino acids: CAWSVRIGDQHEQYF. The DNA for the CDR3 is TGTGCCTGGAGTGTACGAATTGGGGATCAGCACGAGCAGTACTTC.

This clonotype was seen ten or more times. The CDR3 protein is CASSPKGPQGAGANVLTF. The CDR3 bases are TGTGCCAGCAGCCCAAAGGGTCCCCAGGGGGCTGGGGCCAACGTCCTGACTTTC. The V call is TRBV7-8, the J call TRBJ2-6; 7 bases map to TRBD1. This CDR3 contains 18 residues. The V gene end was trimmed by 5 bases and the J gene end by 2 bases; junction bases not matched to a gene: 12. Germline V gene data show CDR1 as SGHVS and CDR2 as FQNEAQ.

This clonotype was picked up many times. The rearrangement joins TRBV20-1 to TRBJ2-5; 10 bases agree with TRBD2. V gave up 7 bases and J gave up 5 bases; unmatched junction bases: 1. CDR1 DFQATT and CDR2 SNEGSKA come from the germline V gene (reference sequence). The CDR3 is made up of 11 amino acids. As DNA, the CDR3 is TGCAGTGGGACTAGCGGCGAGACCCAGTACTTC. Translating it yields CSGTSGETQYF.

Ten or more counts support this clonotype. The chain carries TRBV27 and TRBJ2-3, with TRBD2 matching 13 bases. The CDR3 is made up of 16 amino acids. From germline, CDR1 is MNHEY and CDR2 SMNVEV (reference sequence). J gave up 4 bases and V 4 bases, and 5 bases lay outside the gene matches. CDR3 loop: CASSSLAGGPADTQYF. CDR3 bases: TGTGCCAGCAGTTCACTAGCGGGAGGGCCGGCAGATACGCAGTATTTT.

This sequence joins TRBV11-1 and TRBJ2-5, with TRBD2 matching over 10 bases. Germline lookup yields CDR1 SGHAT and CDR2 FQDESV (reference sequence). This CDR3 has 14 residues. Germline trimming cut 4 bases from V and 9 bases from J; bases unmatched to any gene: 8. The DNA of the CDR3 is TGTGCCAGCAGCTCTAGCGGGAGCCGTGAGGCCCAGTACTTC. Translation: CASSSSGSREAQYF.

The sample holds many counts of this clonotype. V gene TRBV19 combines with J gene TRBJ2-7; 10 nucleotides align to TRBD2. This CDR3 is 15 amino acids long. V shed 2 bases, J shed 4 bases, and the junction held 5 bases outside the gene matches. Germline CDR1 reads LNHDA; CDR2 reads SQIVND (reference sequence). CDR3 loop: CASSIRLAGVYEQYF. The CDR3 DNA follows: TGTGCCAGTAGTATACGCCTAGCGGGGGTTTACGAGCAGTACTTC.